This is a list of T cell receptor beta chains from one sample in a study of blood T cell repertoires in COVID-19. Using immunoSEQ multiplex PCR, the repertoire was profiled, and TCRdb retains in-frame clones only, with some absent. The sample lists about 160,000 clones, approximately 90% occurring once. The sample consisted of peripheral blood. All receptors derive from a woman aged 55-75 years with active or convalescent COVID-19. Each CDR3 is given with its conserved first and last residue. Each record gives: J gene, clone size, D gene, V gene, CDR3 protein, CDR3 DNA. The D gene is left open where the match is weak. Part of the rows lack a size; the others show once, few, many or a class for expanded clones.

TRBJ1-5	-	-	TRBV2	CASRGEYNQPQHF	TGTGCCAGCAGGGGAGAATATAATCAGCCCCAGCATTTT
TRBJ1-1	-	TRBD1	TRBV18	CASSPPIQGRGTEAFF	TGTGCCAGCTCACCACCTATACAGGGGAGAGGCACTGAAGCTTTCTTT
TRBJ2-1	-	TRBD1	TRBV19	CASSIRGATGASYNEQFF	TGTGCCAGTAGTATCCGTGGTGCTACAGGGGCGTCCTACAATGAGCAGTTCTTC
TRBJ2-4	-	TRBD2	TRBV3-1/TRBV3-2	CASSQGASGENIQYF	TGTGCCAGCAGCCAAGGGGCTAGCGGGGAAAACATTCAGTACTTC
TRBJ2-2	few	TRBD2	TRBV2	CASRLAGGLNTGELFF	TGTGCCAGCCGACTAGCGGGGGGCCTTAACACCGGGGAGCTGTTTTTT
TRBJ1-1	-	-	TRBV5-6	CASSLASIIAGDTEAFF	TGTGCCAGCAGCTTGGCCTCTATAATTGCGGGGGACACTGAAGCTTTCTTT
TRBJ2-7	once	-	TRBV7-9	CASSLGAGSYEQYF	TGTGCCAGCAGCTTAGGGGCAGGGTCCTACGAGCAGTACTTC
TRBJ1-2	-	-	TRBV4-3	CASSQDNRRNYGYTF	TGCGCCAGCAGCCAAGATAACAGACGTAACTATGGCTACACCTTC
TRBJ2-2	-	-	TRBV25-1	CASSEQGRTGELFF	TGTGCCAGCAGTGAACAGGGTCGGACCGGGGAGCTGTTTTTT
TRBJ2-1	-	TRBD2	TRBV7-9	CASSSNAGGGRYNEQFF	TGTGCCAGCAGCTCTAACGCGGGGGGCGGACGCTACAATGAGCAGTTCTTC
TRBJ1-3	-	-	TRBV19	CASRDSRRLSGNTIYF	TGTGCCAGTAGGGACAGCCGCCGCCTATCTGGAAACACCATATATTTT
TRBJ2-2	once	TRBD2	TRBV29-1	CSGRTSGVIGELFF	TGCAGCGGGCGGACTAGCGGGGTTATTGGGGAGCTGTTTTTT
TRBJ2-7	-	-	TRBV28	CASSLQGYEQYF	TGTGCCAGCAGTCTACAGGGTTACGAGCAGTACTTC
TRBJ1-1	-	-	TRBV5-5	CASVQVGTEAFF	TGTGCCAGCGTCCAGGTTGGCACTGAAGCTTTCTTT
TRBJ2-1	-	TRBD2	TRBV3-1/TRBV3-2	CASSPTSGGASEQFF	TGTGCCAGCAGCCCGACTAGCGGGGGGGCCAGTGAGCAGTTCTTC
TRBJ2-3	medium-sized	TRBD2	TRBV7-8	CASSLVGGGWTDTQYF	TGTGCCAGCAGCTTAGTCGGGGGGGGGTGGACAGATACGCAGTATTTT
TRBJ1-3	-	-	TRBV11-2	CASSLGAGSGNTIYF	TGTGCCAGCAGCTTAGGTGCAGGCTCTGGAAACACCATATATTTT
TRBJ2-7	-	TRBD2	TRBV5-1	CASRNSGAYEQYF	TGCGCCAGCAGGAATAGCGGGGCCTACGAGCAGTACTTC
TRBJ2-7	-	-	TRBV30	CAWSVGGTETYEQYF	TGTGCCTGGAGTGTAGGAGGGACCGAGACCTACGAGCAGTACTTC
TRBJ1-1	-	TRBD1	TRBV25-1	CASSAWGTGGGGEAFF	TGTGCCAGCAGTGCATGGGGGACAGGGGGCGGTGGTGAAGCTTTCTTT
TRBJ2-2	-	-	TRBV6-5	CASSYSTPGGELFF	TGTGCCAGCAGTTACTCGACGCCGGGGGGGGAGCTGTTTTTT
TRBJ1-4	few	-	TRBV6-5	CAGRGATNEKLFF	TGTGCCGGCAGGGGCGCAACTAATGAAAAACTGTTTTTT
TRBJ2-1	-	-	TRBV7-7	CASSLGGGPADEQFF	TGTGCTAGCAGCTTAGGAGGGGGCCCCGCGGATGAGCAGTTCTTC
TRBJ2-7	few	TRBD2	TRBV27	CASSSRQGGVYEQYF	TGTGCCAGCAGTTCACGCCAGGGAGGGGTCTACGAGCAGTACTTC
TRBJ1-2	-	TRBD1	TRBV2	CASSASGGLQGYTF	TGTGCCAGCAGTGCGTCAGGGGGCCTTCAGGGCTACACCTTC
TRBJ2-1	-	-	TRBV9	CASSVDTSFDNEQFF	TGTGCCAGCAGCGTAGACACTAGCTTCGACAATGAGCAGTTCTTC
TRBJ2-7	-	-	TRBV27	CASSLSPSLRGNEQYF	TGTGCCAGCAGTTTATCGCCTTCCCTCAGGGGCAACGAGCAGTACTTC
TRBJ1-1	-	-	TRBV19	CASGLWHMNTEAFF	TGTGCCAGTGGGCTGTGGCACATGAACACTGAAGCTTTCTTT
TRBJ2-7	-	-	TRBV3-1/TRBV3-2	CASSQEDEVATYGQYF	TGTGCCAGCAGCCAAGAGGATGAGGTCGCAACCTACGGGCAGTACTTC
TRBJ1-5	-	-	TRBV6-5	CASSLYPRPQHF	TGTGCCAGCAGTCTCTACCCCCGGCCCCAGCATTTT
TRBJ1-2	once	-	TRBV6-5	CASSLSFGLSGYTF	TGTGCCAGCAGTCTCTCTTTTGGGCTGAGTGGCTACACCTTC
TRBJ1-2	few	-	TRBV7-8	CASSSPTRGYTF	TGTGCCAGCAGCTCCCCGACACGCGGCTACACCTTC
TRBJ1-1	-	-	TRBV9	CASSVGILGHPMNTEAFF	TGTGCCAGCAGCGTAGGGATTCTGGGACACCCGATGAACACTGAAGCTTTCTTT
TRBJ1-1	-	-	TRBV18	CASSPTRGSSNTEAFF	TGTGCCAGCTCACCCACTAGGGGGAGCTCGAACACTGAAGCTTTCTTT
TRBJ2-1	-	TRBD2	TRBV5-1	CASTFRGGYNEQFF	TGCGCCAGCACATTCCGGGGGGGCTACAATGAGCAGTTCTTC